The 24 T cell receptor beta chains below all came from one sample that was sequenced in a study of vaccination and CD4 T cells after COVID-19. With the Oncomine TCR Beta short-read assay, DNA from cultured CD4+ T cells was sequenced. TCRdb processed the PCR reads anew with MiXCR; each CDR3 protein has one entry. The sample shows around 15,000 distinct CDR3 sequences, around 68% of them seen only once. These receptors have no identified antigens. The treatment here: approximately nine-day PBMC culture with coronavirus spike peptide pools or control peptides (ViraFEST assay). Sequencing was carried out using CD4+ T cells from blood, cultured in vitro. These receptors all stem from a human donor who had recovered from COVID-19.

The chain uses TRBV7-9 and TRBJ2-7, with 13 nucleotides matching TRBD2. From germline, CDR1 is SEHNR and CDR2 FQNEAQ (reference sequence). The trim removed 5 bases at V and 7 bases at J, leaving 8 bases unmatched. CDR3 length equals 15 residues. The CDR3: CASSLLAGGPGEQYF. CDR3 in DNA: TGTGCCAGCAGCCTACTAGCGGGAGGGCCAGGGGAGCAGTACTTC.

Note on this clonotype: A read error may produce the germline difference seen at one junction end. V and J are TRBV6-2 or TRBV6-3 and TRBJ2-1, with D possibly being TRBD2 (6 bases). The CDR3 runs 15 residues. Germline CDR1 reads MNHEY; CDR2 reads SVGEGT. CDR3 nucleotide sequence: TGTGCCAGCAGGTACTCGACTAGTTTGTACAATGAGCAGTTCTTC. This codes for CASRYSTSLYNEQFF.

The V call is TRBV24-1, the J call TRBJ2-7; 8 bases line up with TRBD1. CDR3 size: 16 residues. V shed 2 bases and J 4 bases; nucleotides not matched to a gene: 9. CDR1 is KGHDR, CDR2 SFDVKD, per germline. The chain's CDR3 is CATSDSAGTGRYEQYF. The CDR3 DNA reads TGTGCCACCAGTGATTCCGCCGGGACAGGTCGGTACGAGCAGTACTTC.

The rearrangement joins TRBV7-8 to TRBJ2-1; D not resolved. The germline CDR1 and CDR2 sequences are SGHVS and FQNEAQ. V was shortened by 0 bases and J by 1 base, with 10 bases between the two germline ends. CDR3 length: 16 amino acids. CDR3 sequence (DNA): TGTGCCAGCAGCTTAGCGTCGAGCGCTTCCTACAATGAGCAGTTCTTC. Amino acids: CASSLASSASYNEQFF.

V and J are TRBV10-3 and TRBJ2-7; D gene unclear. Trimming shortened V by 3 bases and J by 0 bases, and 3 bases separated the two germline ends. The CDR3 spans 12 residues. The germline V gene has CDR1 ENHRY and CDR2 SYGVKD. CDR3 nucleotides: TGTGCCATCAGTGACCACTCCTACGAGCAGTACTTC. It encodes CAISDHSYEQYF.

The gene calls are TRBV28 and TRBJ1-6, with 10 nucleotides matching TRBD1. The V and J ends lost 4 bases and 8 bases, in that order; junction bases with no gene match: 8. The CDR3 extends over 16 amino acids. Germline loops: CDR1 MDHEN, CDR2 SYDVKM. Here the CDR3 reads CASSSPGQGSYSPLHF. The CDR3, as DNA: TGTGCCAGCAGTTCGCCGGGACAGGGGAGTTATTCACCCCTCCACTTT.

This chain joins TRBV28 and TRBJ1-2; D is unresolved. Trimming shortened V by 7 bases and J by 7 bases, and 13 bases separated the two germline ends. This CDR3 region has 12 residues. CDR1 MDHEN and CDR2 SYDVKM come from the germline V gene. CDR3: CASNPAEAGYTF. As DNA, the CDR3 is TGTGCCAGCAACCCCGCCGAAGCTGGCTACACCTTC.

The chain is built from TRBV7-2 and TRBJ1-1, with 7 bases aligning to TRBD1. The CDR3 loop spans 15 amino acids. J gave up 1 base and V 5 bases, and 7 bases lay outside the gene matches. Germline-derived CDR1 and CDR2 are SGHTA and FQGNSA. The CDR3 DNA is TGTGCCAGCAGCACCCAGACAGGGACGAACACTGAAGCTTTCTTT. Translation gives CASSTQTGTNTEAFF.

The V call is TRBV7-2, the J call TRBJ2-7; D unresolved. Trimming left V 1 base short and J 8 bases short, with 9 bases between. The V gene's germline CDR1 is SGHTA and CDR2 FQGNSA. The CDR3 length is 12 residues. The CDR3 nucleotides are TGTGCCAGCAGCTTAGGTTCGGGTCAGCAGTACTTC. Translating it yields CASSLGSGQQYF.

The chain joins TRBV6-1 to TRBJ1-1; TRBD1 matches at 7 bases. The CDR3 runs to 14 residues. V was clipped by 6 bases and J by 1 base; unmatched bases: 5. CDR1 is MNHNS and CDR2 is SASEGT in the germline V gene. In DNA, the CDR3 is TGTGCCAGCAGCTGGAGGGGGCGGAACACTGAAGCTTTCTTT. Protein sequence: CASSWRGRNTEAFF.

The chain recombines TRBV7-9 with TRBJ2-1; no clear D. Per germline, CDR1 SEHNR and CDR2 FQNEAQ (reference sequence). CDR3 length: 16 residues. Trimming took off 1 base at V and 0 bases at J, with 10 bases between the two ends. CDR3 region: CASSLGSRGSYNEQFF. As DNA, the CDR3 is TGTGCCAGCAGCTTAGGGAGCCGAGGCTCCTACAATGAGCAGTTCTTC.

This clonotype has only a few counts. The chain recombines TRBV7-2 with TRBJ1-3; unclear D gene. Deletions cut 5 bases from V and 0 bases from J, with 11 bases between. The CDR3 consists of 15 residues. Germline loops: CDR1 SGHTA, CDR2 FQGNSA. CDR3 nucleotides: TGTGCCAGCAGCCCCAGCACCACCTCTGGAAACACCATATATTTT. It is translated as CASSPSTTSGNTIYF.

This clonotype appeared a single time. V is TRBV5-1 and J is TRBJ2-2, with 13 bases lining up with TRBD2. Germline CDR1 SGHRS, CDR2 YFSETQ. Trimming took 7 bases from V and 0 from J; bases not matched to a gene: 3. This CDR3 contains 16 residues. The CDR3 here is CASQGLAGANTGELFF. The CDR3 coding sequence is TGCGCCAGCCAAGGACTAGCGGGAGCGAACACCGGGGAGCTGTTTTTT.

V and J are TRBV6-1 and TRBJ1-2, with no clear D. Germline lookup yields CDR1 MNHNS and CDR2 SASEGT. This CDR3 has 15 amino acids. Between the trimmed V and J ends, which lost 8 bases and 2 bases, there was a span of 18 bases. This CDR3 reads CASSNGLGRNYGYTF. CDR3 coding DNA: TGTGCCAGCTCCAACGGGCTGGGAAGGAACTATGGCTACACCTTC.

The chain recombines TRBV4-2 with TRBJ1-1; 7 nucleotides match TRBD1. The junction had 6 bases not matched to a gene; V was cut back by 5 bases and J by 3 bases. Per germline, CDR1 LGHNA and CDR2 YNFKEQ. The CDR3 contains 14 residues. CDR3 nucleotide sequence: TGTGCCAGCAGCACCCACAGGGGCGACACTGAAGCTTTCTTT. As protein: CASSTHRGDTEAFF.

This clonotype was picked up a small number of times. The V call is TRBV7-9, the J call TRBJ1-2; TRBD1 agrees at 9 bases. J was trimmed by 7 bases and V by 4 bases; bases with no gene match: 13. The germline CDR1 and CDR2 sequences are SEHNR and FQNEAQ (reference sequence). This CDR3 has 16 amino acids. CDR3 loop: CASSWLGTGTLGGYTF. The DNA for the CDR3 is TGTGCCAGCAGCTGGCTCGGGACAGGGACTCTGGGTGGCTACACCTTC.

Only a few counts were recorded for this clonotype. The CDR3 DNA reads as TGTGCCAGCAGCCGGTACCAGGGAACAGATACGCAGTATTTT. Amino acid sequence: CASSRYQGTDTQYF. V gene TRBV7-2 combines with J gene TRBJ2-3, with D perhaps matching TRBD1 (5 bases). Looked up from germline, CDR1 is SGHTA and CDR2 is FQGNSA. The ends were cut back, 5 bases at V and 3 bases at J, with 12 bases in the middle. The CDR3 contains 14 residues.

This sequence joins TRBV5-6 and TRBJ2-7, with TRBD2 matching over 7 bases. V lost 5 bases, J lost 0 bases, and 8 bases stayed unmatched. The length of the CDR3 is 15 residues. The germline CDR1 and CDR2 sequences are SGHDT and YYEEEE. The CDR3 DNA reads TGTGCCAGCAGGTTCGGGAGGCCGAACTCCTACGAGCAGTACTTC. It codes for CASRFGRPNSYEQYF. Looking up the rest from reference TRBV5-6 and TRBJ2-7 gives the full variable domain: DAGVTQSPTHLIKTRGQQVTLRCSPKSGHDTVSWYQQALGQGPQFIFQYYEEEERQRGNFPDRFSGHQFPNYSSELNVNALLLGDSALYLCASRFGRPNSYEQYFGPGTRLTVT.

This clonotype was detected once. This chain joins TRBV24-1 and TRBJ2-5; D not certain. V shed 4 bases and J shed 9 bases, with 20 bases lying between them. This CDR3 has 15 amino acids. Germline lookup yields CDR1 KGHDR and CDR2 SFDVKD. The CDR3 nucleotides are TGTGCCACCAGTGACCGGCGCGGCTCTCAGGTCGCCCAGTACTTC. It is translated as CATSDRRGSQVAQYF.

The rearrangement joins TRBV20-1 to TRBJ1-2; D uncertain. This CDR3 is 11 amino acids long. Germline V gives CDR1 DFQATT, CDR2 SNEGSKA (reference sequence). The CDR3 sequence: CSHLRDYGYTF. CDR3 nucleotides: TGCAGCCACCTTCGGGACTATGGCTACACCTTC.

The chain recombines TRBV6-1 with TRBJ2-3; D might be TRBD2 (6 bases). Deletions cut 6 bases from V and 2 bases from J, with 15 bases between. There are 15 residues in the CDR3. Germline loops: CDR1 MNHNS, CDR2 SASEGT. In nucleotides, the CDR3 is TGTGCCAGCAGCCCCCTGGGGGGTTTCACAGATACGCAGTATTTT. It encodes CASSPLGGFTDTQYF.

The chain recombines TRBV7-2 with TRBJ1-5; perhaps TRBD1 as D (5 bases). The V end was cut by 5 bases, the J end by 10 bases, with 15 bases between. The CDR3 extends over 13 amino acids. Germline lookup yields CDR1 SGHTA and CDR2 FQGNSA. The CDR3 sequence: CASSRDRGVPQHF. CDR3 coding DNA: TGTGCCAGCAGCCGCGATCGGGGGGTTCCCCAGCATTTT.

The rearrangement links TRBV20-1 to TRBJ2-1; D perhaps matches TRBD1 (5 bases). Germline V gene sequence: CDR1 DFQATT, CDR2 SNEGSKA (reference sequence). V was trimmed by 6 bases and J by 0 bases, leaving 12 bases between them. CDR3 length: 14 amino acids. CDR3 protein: CSARTLSSYNEQFF. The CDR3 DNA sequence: TGCAGTGCCCGGACACTCAGCTCCTACAATGAGCAGTTCTTC.

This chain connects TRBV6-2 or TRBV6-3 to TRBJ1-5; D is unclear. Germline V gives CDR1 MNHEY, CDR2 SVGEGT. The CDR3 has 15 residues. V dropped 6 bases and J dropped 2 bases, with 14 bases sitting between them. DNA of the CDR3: TGTGCCAGCAGAACGAGGTGGAGGGGCAATCAGCCCCAGCATTTT. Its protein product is CASRTRWRGNQPQHF.